The T cell receptor beta chain under discussion was sequenced for a study of blood T cell repertoires in COVID-19. Looking at the study overall: The origin of the acute and convalescent COVID-19 samples was the United States, Italy and Spain. Sample material is recorded as cDNA or gDNA derived from T cells, B-cell-depleted T cells, or PBMCs.

Followed longitudinally, the Seattle patients had been enrolled during active infection. Authors' methods: Reference gene primer amplification gave nucleated cell count estimates. The protocol was immunoSEQ multiplex PCR, while the TCRdb copy is restricted to in-frame clones and leaves out a portion. For V, J and clone size, that table is used; D and trimming come from the DNA. This table has around 58,000 clones, over 75% appearing once. Germline-derived CDR1 and CDR2 are SGHNT and YYREEE (reference sequence). This CDR3 region has 14 residues. V shed 4 bases, J shed 6 bases, and the junction held 9 bases outside the gene matches.

V usage is TRBV5-4 and J usage is TRBJ2-7; 8 bases fit TRBD2. Sequencing used peripheral blood. The TCR sequence derives from a woman aged 55-69 years with COVID-19, enrolled during active disease. CDR3 residues: CASSPGLAISEQYF. CDR3 nucleotides: TGTGCCAGCAGCCCCGGACTAGCAATCAGCGAGCAGTACTTC. The full variable domain, its missing parts supplied by reference TRBV5-4 and TRBJ2-7, is ETGVTQSPTHLIKTRGQQVTLRCSSQSGHNTVSWYQQALGQGPQFIFQYYREEENGRGNFPPRFSGLQFPNYSSELNVNALELDDSALYLCASSPGLAISEQYFGPGTRLTVT.